This TCR beta chain was sequenced during a study of blood T cell repertoires in COVID-19. The CDR3 length is 16 residues. The germline V gene has CDR1 MNHNS and CDR2 SASEGT. Trimming took off 2 bases at V and 1 base at J, with 15 bases between the two ends. Profiled with immunoSEQ multiplex PCR; TCRdb holds only in-frame clones, not every one. This sample has about 70,000 clones; about 86% occur once, and the top ten carry 9% to 15%. Sequenced: peripheral blood. This clonotype originated in a human donor in a cohort sampled during active COVID-19. The chain has TRBV6-1 and TRBJ2-7; the D is unclear. Here the CDR3 DNA reads TGTGCCAGCAGTGAATTTCAGATGCCCAGGTCCTACGAGCAGTACTTC. It translates to CASSEFQMPRSYEQYF.